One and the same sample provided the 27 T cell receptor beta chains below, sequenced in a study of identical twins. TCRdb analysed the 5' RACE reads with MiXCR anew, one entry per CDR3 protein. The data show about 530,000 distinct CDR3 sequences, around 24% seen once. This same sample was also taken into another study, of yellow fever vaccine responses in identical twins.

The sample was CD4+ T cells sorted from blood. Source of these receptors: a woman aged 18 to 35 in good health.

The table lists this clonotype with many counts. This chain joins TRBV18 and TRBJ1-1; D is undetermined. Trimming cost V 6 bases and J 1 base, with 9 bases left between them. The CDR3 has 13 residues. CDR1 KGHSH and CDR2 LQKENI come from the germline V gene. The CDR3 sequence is CASSSSGNTEAFF. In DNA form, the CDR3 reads TGTGCCAGCTCCTCATCGGGGAACACTGAAGCTTTCTTT.

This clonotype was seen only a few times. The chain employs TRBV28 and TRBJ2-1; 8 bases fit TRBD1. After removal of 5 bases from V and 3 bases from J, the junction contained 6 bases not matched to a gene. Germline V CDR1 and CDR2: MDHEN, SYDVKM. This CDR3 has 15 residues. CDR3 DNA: TGTGCCAGCAGTGCAACAGGGGGATACTACAATGAGCAGTTCTTC. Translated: CASSATGGYYNEQFF. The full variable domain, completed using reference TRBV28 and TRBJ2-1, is DVKVTQSSRYLVKRTGEKVFLECVQDMDHENMFWYRQDPGLGLRLIYFSYDVKMKEKGDIPEGYSVSREKKERFSLILESASTNQTSMYLCASSATGGYYNEQFFGPGTRLTVL.

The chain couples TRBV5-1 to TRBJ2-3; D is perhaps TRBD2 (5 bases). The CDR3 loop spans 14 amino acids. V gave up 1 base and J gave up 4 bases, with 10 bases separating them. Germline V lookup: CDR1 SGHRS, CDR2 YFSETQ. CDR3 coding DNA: TGCGCCAGCAGCTTGATGGAGGAGTCAGATACGCAGTATTTT. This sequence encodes CASSLMEESDTQYF.

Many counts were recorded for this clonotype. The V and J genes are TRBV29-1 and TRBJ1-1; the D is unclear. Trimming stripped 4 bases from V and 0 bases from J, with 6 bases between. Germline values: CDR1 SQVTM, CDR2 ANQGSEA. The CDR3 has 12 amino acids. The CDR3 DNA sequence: TGCAGCGTTGTGCAGCTGAACACTGAAGCTTTCTTT. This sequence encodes CSVVQLNTEAFF. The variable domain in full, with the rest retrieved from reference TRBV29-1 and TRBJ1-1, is SAVISQKPSRDICQRGTSLTIQCQVDSQVTMMFWYRQQPGQSLTLIATANQGSEATYESGFVIDKFPISRPNLTFSTLTVSNMSPEDSSIYLCSVVQLNTEAFFGQGTRLTVV.

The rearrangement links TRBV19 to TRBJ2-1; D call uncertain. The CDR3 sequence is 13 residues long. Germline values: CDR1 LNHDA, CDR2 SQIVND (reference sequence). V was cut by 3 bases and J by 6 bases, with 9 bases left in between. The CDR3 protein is CASSIWSFNEQFF. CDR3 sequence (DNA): TGTGCCAGTAGTATTTGGAGCTTCAATGAGCAGTTCTTC.

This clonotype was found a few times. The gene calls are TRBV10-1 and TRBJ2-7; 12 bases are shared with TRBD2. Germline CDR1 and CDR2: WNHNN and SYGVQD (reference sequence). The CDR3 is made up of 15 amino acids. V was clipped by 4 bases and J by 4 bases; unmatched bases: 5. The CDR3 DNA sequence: TGCGCCAGCAGTGTGGCTAGCGGGAGGGTTTACGAGCAGTACTTC. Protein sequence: CASSVASGRVYEQYF.

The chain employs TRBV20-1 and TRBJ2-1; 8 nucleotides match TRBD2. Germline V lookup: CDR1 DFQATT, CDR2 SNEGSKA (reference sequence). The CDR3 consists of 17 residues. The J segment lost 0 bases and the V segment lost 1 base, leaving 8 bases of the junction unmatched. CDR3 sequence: CSARVPSGLSSYNEQFF. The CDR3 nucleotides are TGCAGTGCTAGAGTTCCTAGCGGGTTGAGCTCCTACAATGAGCAGTTCTTC.

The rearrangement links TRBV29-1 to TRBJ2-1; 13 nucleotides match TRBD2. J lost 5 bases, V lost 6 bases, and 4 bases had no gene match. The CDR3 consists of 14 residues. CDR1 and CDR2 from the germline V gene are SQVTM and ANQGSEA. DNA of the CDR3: TGCAGCGTGGCCGGGACTAGCGGGAACAATGAGCAGTTCTTC. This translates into CSVAGTSGNNEQFF.

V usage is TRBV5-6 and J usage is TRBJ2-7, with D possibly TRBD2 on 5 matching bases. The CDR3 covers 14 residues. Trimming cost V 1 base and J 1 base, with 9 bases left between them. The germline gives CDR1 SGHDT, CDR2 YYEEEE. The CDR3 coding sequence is TGTGCCAGCAGCTTGATTGAGGGTTCCTACGAGCAGTACTTC. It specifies CASSLIEGSYEQYF.

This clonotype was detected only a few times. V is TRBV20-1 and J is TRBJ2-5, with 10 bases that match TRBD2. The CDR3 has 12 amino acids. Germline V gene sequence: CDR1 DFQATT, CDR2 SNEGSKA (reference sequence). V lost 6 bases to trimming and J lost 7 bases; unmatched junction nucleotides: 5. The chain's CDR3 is CSAPRLAGTQYF. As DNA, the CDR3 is TGCAGTGCCCCCCGACTAGCGGGGACCCAGTACTTC.

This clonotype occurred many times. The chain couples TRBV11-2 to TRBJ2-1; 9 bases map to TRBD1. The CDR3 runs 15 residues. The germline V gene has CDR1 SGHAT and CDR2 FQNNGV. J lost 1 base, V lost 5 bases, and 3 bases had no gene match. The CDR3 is CASSGGTGSYNEQFF. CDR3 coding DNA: TGTGCCAGCAGCGGGGGGACAGGGTCCTACAATGAGCAGTTCTTC.

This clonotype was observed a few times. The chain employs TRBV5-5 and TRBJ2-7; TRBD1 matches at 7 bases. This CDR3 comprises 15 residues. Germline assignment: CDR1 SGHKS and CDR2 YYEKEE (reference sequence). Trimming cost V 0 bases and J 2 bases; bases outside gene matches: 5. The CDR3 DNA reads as TGTGCCAGCAGCTTGGAAGTGACAGGGACCTACGAGCAGTACGTC. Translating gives CASSLEVTGTYEQYV.

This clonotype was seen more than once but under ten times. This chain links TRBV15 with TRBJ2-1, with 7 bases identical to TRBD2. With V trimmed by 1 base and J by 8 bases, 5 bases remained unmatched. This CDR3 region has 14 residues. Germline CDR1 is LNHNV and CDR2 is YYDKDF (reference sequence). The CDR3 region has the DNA TGTGCCACCAGCAGAGGACTAGCCCCGGATGAGCAGTTCTTC. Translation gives CATSRGLAPDEQFF.

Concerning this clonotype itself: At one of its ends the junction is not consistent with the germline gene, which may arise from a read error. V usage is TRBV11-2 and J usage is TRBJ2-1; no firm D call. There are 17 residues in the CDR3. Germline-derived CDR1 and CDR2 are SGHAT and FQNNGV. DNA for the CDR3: TGTGCCAGCAGTTTAGCTCCGGGTTTCGACTCCTACAATGAGCAGTTCTTC. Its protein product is CASSLAPGFDSYNEQFF. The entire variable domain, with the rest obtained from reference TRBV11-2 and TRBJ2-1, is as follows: EAGVAQSPRYKIIEKRQSVAFWCNPISGHATLYWYQQILGQGPKLLIQFQNNGVVDDSQLPKDRFSAERLKGVDSTLKIQPAKLEDSAVYLCASSLAPGFDSYNEQFFGPGTRLTVL.

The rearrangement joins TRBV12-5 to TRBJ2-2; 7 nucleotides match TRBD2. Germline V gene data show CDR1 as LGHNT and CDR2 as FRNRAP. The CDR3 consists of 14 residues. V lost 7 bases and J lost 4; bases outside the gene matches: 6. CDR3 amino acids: CASAQSGGTGELFF. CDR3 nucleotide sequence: TGTGCTAGTGCCCAGTCGGGGGGCACCGGGGAGCTGTTTTTT.

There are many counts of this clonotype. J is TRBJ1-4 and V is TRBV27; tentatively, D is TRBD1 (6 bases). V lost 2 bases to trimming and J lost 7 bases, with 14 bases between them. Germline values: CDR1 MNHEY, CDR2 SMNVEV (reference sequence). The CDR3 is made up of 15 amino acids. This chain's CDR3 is CASSLNGGLSEKLFF. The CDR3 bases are TGTGCCAGCAGTTTAAACGGGGGCCTTAGTGAAAAACTGTTTTTT.

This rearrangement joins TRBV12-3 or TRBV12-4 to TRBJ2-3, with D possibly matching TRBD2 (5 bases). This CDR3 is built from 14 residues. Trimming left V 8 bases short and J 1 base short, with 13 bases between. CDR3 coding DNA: TGTGCCAGCCGACCCGTGCGGGGCACAGATACGCAGTATTTT. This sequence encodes CASRPVRGTDTQYF.

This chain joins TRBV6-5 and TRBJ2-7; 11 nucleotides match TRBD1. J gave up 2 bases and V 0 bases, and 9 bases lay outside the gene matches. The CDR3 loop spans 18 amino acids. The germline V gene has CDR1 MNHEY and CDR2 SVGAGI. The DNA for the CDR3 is TGTGCCAGCAGTTACTCGTACGTCGGGACAGGGGGTACCTACGAGCAGTACTTC. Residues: CASSYSYVGTGGTYEQYF.

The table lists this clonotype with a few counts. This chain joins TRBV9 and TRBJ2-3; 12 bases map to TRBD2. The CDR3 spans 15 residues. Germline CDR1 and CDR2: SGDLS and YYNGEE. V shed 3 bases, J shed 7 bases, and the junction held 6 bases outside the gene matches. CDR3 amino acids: CASSGLAGVDNTQYF. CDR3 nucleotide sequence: TGTGCCAGCAGCGGACTAGCGGGAGTCGATAATACGCAGTATTTT.

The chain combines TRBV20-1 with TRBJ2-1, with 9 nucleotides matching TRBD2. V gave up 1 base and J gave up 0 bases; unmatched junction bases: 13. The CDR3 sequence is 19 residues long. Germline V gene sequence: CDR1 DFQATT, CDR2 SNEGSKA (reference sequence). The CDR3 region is CSARASGMRITNSYNEQFF. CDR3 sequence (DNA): TGCAGTGCTAGAGCTAGCGGGATGCGTATTACCAACTCCTACAATGAGCAGTTCTTC.

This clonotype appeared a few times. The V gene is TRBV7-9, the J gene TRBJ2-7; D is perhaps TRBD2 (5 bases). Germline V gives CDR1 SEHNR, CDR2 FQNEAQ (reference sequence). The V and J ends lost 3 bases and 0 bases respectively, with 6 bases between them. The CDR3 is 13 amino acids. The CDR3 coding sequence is TGTGCCAGCAGCTTCGGGATCTCCTACGAGCAGTACTTC. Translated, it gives CASSFGISYEQYF.

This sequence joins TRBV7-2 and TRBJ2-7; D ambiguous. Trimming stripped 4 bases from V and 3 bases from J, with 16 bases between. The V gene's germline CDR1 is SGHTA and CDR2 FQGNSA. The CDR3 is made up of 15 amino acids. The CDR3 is CASSSISGRHYEQYF. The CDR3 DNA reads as TGTGCCAGCAGCTCAATTAGTGGCCGCCACTACGAGCAGTACTTC.

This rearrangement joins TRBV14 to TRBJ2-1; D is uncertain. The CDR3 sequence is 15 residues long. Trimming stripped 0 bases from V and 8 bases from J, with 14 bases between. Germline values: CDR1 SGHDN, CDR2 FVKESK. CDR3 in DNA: TGTGCCAGCAGCCAAGATCGAACAAGGGAACATGAGCAGTTCTTC. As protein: CASSQDRTREHEQFF.

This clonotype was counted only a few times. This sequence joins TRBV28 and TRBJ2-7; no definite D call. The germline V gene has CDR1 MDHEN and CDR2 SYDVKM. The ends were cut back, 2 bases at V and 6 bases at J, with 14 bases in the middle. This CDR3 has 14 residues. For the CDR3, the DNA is TGTGCCAGCAGTTTAGCTACAGTACCATCCGAGCAGTACTTC. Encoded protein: CASSLATVPSEQYF.

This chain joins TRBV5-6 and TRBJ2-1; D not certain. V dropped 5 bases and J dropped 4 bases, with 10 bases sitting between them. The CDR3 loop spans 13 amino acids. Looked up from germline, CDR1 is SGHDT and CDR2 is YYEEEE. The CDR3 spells CASSWASYNEQFF. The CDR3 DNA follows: TGTGCCAGCAGTTGGGCGAGTTACAATGAGCAGTTCTTC.

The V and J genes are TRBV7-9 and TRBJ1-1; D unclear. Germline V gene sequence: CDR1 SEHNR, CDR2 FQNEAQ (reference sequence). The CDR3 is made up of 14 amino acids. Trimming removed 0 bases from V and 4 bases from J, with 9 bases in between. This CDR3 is CASSLAGVRTEAFF. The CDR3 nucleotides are TGTGCCAGCAGCTTAGCCGGGGTCCGCACTGAAGCTTTCTTT.

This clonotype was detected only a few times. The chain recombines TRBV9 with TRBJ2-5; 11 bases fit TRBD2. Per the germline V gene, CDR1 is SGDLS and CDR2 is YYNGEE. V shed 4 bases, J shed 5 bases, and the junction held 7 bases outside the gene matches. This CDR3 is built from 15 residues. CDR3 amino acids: CASSLAGGPLETQYF. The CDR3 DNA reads TGTGCCAGCAGCTTAGCGGGGGGGCCATTGGAGACCCAGTACTTC.